The clone carrying this T cell receptor (beta chain) has a count of ten or more. Its specificity is unknown. Trimming took off 3 bases at V and 0 bases at J, with 8 bases between the two ends. This CDR3 contains 15 residues. From germline, CDR1 is MDHEN and CDR2 SYDVKM. The library was built from about 400 ng RNA with molecular barcoded adaptors for alpha/delta and beta/gamma chains. TCRdb reprocessed the reads via MiXCR and lists one record per CDR3 protein. Here the sample spans tens of thousands of distinct CDR3 sequences, 20% to 25% being singletons. This entry belongs to a study of read filtering for tumor transcriptome and immune sequencing. About the study: R-ISS stage counts were about 8 for I, around 17 for II, 6 or 7 for III. TCR-mapped reads were about 4 to 10.27 million with IR-seq versus roughly 85 to 1,300 with RNA-seq. Findings and caveats of the study: Even smaller IR-seq throughput identified most shared clonotypes. IR-seq and RNA-seq agreed better without single-read clonotypes.

This chain connects TRBV28 to TRBJ2-2, with D perhaps TRBD1 or TRBD2 (5 bases each). The specimen was a population of CD138-negative cells sorted from bone marrow. The sequence was collected from a donor over 35 with multiple myeloma. The CDR3 protein is CASSFGGANTGELFF. DNA for the CDR3: TGTGCCAGCAGTTTTGGGGGAGCGAACACCGGGGAGCTGTTTTTT.